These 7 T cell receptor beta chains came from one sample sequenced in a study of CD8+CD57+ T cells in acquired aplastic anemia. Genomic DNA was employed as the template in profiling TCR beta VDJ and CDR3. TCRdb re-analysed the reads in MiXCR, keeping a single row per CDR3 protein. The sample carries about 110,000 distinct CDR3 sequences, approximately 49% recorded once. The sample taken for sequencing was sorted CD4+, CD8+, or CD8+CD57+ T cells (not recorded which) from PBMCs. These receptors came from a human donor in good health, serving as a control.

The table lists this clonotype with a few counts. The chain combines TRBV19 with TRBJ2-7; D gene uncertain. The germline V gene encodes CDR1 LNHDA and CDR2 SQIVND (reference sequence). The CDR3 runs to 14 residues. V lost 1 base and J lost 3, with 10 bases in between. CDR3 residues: CASSIGPDNYEQYF. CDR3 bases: TGTGCCAGTAGTATAGGTCCAGATAACTACGAGCAGTACTTC.

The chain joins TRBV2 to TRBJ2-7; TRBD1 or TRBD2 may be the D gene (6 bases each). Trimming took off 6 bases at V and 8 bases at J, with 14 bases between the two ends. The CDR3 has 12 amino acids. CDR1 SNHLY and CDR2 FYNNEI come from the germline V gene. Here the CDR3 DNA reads TGTGCCAGCAGCGGAGGAGGGGACAAGCAGTACTTC. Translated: CASSGGGDKQYF.

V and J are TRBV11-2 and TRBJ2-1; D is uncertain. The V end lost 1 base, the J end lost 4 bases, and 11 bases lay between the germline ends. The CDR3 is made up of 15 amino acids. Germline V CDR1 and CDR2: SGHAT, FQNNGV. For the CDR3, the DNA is TGTGCCAGCAGCTTAGTGGCTGAGGAGTACAATGAGCAGTTCTTC. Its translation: CASSLVAEEYNEQFF.

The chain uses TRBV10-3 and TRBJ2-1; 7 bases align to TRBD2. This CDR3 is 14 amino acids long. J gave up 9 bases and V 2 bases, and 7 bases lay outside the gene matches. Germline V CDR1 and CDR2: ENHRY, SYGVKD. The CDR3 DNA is TGTGCCATCAGTGAGAGCGCGGGAGAGGTTGAGCAGTTCTTC. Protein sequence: CAISESAGEVEQFF.

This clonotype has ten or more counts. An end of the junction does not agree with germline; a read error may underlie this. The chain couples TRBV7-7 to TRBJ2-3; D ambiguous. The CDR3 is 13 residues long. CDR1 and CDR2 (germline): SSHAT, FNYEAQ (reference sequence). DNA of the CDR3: TGTGCTAGCAGCTTTAGAGTCACAGATACGCAGTATTTT. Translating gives CASSFRVTDTQYF.

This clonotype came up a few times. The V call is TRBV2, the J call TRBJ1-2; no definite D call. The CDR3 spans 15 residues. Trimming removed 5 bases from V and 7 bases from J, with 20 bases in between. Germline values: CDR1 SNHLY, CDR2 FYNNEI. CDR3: CASSLNTEGFSGYTF. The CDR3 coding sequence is TGTGCCAGCAGTTTGAATACGGAGGGTTTTTCTGGCTACACCTTC.

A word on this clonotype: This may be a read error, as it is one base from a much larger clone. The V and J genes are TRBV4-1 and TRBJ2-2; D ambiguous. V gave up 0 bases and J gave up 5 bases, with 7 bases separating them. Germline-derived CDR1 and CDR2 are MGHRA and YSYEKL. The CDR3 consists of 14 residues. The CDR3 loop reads CASSQEGGTGELFF. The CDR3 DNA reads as TGCGCCAGCAGCCAAGAAGGTGGGACCGGGGAGCTGTTTTTT.